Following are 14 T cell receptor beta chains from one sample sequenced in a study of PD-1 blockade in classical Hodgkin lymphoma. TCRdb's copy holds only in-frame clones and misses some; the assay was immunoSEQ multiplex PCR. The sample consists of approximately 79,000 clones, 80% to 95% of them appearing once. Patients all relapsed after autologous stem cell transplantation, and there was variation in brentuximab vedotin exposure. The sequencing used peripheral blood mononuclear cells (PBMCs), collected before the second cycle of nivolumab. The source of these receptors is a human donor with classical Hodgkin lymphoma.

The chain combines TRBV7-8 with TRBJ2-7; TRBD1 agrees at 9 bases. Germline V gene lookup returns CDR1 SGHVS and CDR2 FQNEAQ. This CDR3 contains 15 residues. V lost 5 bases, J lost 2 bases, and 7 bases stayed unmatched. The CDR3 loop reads CASSGRDRAPYEQYF. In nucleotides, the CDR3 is TGTGCCAGCAGCGGCCGGGACAGGGCGCCCTACGAGCAGTACTTC.

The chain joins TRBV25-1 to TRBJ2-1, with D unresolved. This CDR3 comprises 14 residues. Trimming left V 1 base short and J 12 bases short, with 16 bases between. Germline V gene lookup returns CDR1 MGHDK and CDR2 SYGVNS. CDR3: CASSESVEPRAQFF. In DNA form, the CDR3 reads TGTGCCAGCAGTGAATCTGTAGAGCCACGGGCGCAGTTCTTC.

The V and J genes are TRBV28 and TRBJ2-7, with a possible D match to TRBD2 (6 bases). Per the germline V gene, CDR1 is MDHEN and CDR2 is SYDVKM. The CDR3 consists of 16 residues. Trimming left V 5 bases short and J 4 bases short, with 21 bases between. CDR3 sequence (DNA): TGTGCCAGCAGTACGCGGGGCGTGGATCTATCTTACGAGCAGTACTTC. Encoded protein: CASSTRGVDLSYEQYF.

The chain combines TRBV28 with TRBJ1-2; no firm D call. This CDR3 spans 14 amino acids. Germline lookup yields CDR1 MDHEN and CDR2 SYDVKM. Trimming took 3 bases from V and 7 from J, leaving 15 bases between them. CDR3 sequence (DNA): TGTGCCAGCAGTTTGCCTGCCCGGGGTCGTGGCTACACCTTC. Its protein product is CASSLPARGRGYTF.

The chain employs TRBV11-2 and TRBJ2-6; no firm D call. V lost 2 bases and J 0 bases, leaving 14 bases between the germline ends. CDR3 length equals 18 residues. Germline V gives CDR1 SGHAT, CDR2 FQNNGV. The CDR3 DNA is TGTGCCAGCAGCTTATATCACGGATTAAGCTCTGGGGCCAACGTCCTGACTTTC. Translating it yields CASSLYHGLSSGANVLTF.

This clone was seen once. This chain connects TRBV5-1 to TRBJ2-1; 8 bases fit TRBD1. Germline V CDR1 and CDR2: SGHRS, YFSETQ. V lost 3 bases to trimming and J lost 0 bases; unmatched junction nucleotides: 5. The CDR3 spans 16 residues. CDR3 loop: CASSYRTGSSYNEQFF. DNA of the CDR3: TGCGCCAGCAGCTACCGGACAGGGAGCTCCTACAATGAGCAGTTCTTC.

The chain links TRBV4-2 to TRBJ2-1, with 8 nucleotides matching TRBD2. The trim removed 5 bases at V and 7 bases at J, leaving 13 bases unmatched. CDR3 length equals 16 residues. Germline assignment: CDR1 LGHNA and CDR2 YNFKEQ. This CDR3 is CASSSRRAGAGNEQFF. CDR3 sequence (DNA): TGTGCCAGCAGCTCCCGTAGAGCGGGAGCGGGGAATGAGCAGTTCTTC.

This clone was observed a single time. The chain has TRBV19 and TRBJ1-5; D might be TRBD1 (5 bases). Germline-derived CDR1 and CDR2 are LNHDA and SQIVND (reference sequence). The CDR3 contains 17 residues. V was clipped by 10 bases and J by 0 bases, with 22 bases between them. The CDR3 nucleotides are TGTGCCACTACTCGGGACGGCGGCCCTTATAGCAATCAGCCCCAGCATTTT. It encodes CATTRDGGPYSNQPQHF. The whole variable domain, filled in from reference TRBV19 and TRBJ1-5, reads DGGITQSPKYLFRKEGQNVTLSCEQNLNHDAMYWYRQDPGQGLRLIYYSQIVNDFQKGDIAEGYSVSREKKESFPLTVTSAQKNPTAFYLCATTRDGGPYSNQPQHFGDGTRLSIL.

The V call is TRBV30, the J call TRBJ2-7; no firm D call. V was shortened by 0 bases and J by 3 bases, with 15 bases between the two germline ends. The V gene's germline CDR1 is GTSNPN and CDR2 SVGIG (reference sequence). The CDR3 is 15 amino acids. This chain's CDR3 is CAWSVGVVGSYEQYF. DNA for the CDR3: TGTGCCTGGAGTGTAGGAGTCGTTGGTAGCTACGAGCAGTACTTC. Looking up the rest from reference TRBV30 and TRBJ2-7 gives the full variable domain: SQTIHQWPATLVQPVGSPLSLECTVEGTSNPNLYWYRQAAGRGLQLLFYSVGIGQISSEVPQNLSASRPQDRQFILSSKKLLLSDSGFYLCAWSVGVVGSYEQYFGPGTRLTVT.

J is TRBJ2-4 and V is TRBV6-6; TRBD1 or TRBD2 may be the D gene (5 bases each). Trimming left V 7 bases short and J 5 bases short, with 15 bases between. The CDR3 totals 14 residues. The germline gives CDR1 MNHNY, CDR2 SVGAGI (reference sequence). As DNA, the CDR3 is TGTGCCAGCATCAACCGGGGCCCGGAAAACATTCAGTACTTC. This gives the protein CASINRGPENIQYF.

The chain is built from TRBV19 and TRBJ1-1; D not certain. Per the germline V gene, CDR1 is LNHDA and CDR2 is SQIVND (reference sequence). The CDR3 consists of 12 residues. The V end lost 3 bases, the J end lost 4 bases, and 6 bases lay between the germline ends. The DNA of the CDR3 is TGTGCCAGTAGTATCGGATTCACTGAAGCTTTCTTT. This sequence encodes CASSIGFTEAFF. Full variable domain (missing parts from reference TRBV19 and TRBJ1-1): DGGITQSPKYLFRKEGQNVTLSCEQNLNHDAMYWYRQDPGQGLRLIYYSQIVNDFQKGDIAEGYSVSREKKESFPLTVTSAQKNPTAFYLCASSIGFTEAFFGQGTRLTVV.

The CDR3: CASRGAERRDTGELFF. CDR3 sequence (DNA): TGTGCCAGCAGGGGGGCTGAGCGAAGGGACACCGGGGAGCTGTTTTTT. The chain links TRBV28 to TRBJ2-2; D possibly corresponds to TRBD1 (6 bases). Trimming took off 6 bases at V and 3 bases at J, with 17 bases between the two ends. The CDR3 length is 16 residues. Germline V lookup: CDR1 MDHEN, CDR2 SYDVKM.

CDR3 sequence (DNA): TGCGCCAGCAGCTTGGGCCCCGCCGGACGGACCGGGGAGCTGTTTTTT. Translating gives CASSLGPAGRTGELFF. The gene calls are TRBV5-1 and TRBJ2-2; D not certain. Trimming took off 0 bases at V and 5 bases at J, with 14 bases between the two ends. The CDR3 loop spans 16 amino acids. Germline CDR1 is SGHRS and CDR2 is YFSETQ.

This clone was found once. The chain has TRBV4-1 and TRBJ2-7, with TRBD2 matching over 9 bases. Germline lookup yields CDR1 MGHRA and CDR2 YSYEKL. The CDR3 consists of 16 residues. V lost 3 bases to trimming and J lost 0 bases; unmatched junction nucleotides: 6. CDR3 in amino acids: CASSHPSGMSSYEQYF. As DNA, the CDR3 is TGCGCCAGCAGCCACCCTAGCGGGATGAGCTCCTACGAGCAGTACTTC.